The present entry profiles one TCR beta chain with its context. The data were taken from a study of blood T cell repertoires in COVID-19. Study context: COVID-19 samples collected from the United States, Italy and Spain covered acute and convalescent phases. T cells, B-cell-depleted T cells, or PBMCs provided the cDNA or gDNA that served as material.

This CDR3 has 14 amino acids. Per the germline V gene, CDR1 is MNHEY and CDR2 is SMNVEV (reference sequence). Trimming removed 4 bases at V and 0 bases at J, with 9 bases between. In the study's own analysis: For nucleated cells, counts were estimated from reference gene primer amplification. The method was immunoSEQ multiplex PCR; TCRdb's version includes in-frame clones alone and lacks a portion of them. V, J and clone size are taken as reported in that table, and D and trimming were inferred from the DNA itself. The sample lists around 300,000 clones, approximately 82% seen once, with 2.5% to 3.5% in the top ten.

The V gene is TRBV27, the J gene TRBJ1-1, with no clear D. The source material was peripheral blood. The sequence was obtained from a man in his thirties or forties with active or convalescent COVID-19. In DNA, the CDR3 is TGTGCCAGCAGTTATTCTCCGTTGAACACTGAAGCTTTCTTT. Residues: CASSYSPLNTEAFF.